This T cell receptor (beta chain) was found in a study of T cell clones after liver transplantation. In the study overall: Standard immunosuppression, with no induction, continued until 12-24 months after transplant. Notes on the study in general: Compared with third party-reactive sequences, donor-reactive ones declined more, independent of withdrawal success.

Data came from immunoSEQ multiplex PCR; TCRdb stores just in-frame clones and leaves some out. The table has approximately 71,000 clones, about 91% seen once; the top ten hold more than 0.85%. Notes on this clone: Its target is unknown.

The input for sequencing was CD4+ T cells from blood, taken about 26 months after liver transplant. This TCR was recovered from a human patient who received a liver transplant. Some T cells may originate from the graft donor.

In nucleotides, the CDR3 is TGTGCCAGCAGCTTAGTAGCGTCTTCCAGAGCTATGAACACTGAAGCTTTCTTT. Encoded protein: CASSLVASSRAMNTEAFF. V and J are TRBV11-3 and TRBJ1-1; no firm D call. The CDR3 is made up of 18 amino acids. Germline values: CDR1 SGHNT, CDR2 YENEEA. V was clipped by 1 base and J by 0 bases, with 18 bases between them.